What follows are 31 T cell receptor beta chains derived from one specimen sequenced in a study of Graves' ophthalmopathy and Graves' hyperthyroidism listed by TCRdb under 2018. Sequencing used an Illumina HiSeq 2000. For repertoire sequencing, TCR beta CDR3 regions were amplified from RNA transcripts. HTBI primers and the Qiagen OneStep RT-PCR kit were used in a first-round RT-PCR, which was followed by a second-round multiplex PCR, size selection and purification. Through fastp at Q25 and MiXCR, TCRdb rebuilt clones from the public reads, retaining in-frame beta chains. Under each unique CDR3 protein, matching rows form one entry showing the most common genes and DNA. The sample contains 400,000 or so distinct CDR3 sequences, 15% of them found a single time. Around 7% of the sample is taken by the ten largest. Sequenced sample: peripheral blood. These receptors came from a woman under 30 with stable Graves' hyperthyroidism. Donor details come from another sample of the same person, matched by shared clones.

Note on this clonotype: Sequence at one end of the junction differs from germline and may be a read error. The gene calls are TRBV5-5 and TRBJ1-2; D unclear. The length of the CDR3 is 13 residues. The germline CDR1 and CDR2 sequences are SGHKS and YYEKEE (reference sequence). CDR3 sequence: CASSLGGFDGFTF. The CDR3 region has the DNA TGTGCCAGCAGCTTGGGGGGATTCGATGGCTTCACCTTC. Full variable domain (remainder filled in from reference TRBV5-5 and TRBJ1-2): DAGVTQSPTHLIKTRGQQVTLRCSPISGHKSVSWYQQVLGQGPQFIFQYYEKEERGRGNFPDRFSARQFPNYSSELNVNALLLGDSALYLCASSLGGFDGFTFGSGTRLTVV.

This rearrangement joins TRBV28 to TRBJ1-1; D unclear. Looked up from germline, CDR1 is MDHEN and CDR2 is SYDVKM. The length of the CDR3 is 14 residues. V lost 10 bases and J 0 bases, leaving 15 bases between the germline ends. This chain's CDR3 is CATILQTVNTEAFF. In DNA form, the CDR3 reads TGTGCCACCATTCTACAGACCGTGAACACTGAAGCTTTCTTT. The whole variable domain, remainder taken from reference TRBV28 and TRBJ1-1, is DVKVTQSSRYLVKRTGEKVFLECVQDMDHENMFWYRQDPGLGLRLIYFSYDVKMKEKGDIPEGYSVSREKKERFSLILESASTNQTSMYLCATILQTVNTEAFFGQGTRLTVV.

This clonotype was picked up many times. This rearrangement joins TRBV6-5 to TRBJ1-2, with D hard to call. Germline V gene data show CDR1 as MNHEY and CDR2 as SVGAGI. This CDR3 contains 16 residues. V was clipped by 0 bases and J by 8 bases, with 19 bases between them. CDR3 sequence reads: CASSYSADPTIGGYTF. CDR3 coding DNA: TGTGCCAGCAGTTACTCGGCAGACCCCACTATCGGCGGCTACACCTTC.

The genes are TRBV12-3 or TRBV12-4 and TRBJ2-7; the D is unclear. Deletions cut 3 bases from V and 5 bases from J, with 8 bases between. The CDR3 length is 12 residues. This CDR3 is CASSFGVNEQYF. For the CDR3, the DNA is TGTGCCAGCAGTTTTGGGGTTAACGAGCAGTACTTC.

In this sample, this clonotype turned up many times. This chain uses TRBV2 with TRBJ2-7, with TRBD2 matching 7 bases. The germline V gene has CDR1 SNHLY and CDR2 FYNNEI. The length of the CDR3 is 14 residues. V lost 4 bases to trimming and J lost 2 bases; unmatched junction nucleotides: 5. CDR3 coding DNA: TGTGCCAGCAGTGGGGAAGGGAGGGCCTACGAGCAGTACTTC. It codes for CASSGEGRAYEQYF.

In this sample, this clonotype turned up many times. This chain links TRBV20-1 with TRBJ2-5; maybe TRBD1 (6 bases). V was shortened by 0 bases and J by 7 bases, with 18 bases between the two germline ends. Germline V gene lookup returns CDR1 DFQATT and CDR2 SNEGSKA (reference sequence). The CDR3 is made up of 15 amino acids. CDR3 amino acids: CSARDSQTGPGTQYF. For the CDR3, the DNA is TGCAGTGCTAGAGATAGCCAGACAGGTCCGGGGACCCAGTACTTC.

This clonotype was found a few times. The chain uses TRBV6-1 and TRBJ1-6; possible D gene TRBD1, 5 bases. The germline V gene has CDR1 MNHNS and CDR2 SASEGT. This CDR3 comprises 14 residues. With 3 bases removed from V and 15 bases from J, the gap between germline ends came to 18 bases. The CDR3 DNA follows: TGTGCCAGCAGTGACCACGGGACTAAACCACACCTCCACTTT. Translation: CASSDHGTKPHLHF.

This clonotype has a count of ten or more. The J gene is TRBJ1-1, the V gene TRBV7-9, with unresolved D. Germline V CDR1 and CDR2: SEHNR, FQNEAQ (reference sequence). V was shortened by 5 bases and J by 6 bases, with 19 bases between the two germline ends. This CDR3 comprises 15 residues. CDR3 sequence: CASSALRALGAEAFF. The CDR3 DNA follows: TGTGCCAGCAGCGCCTTAAGGGCCCTAGGCGCTGAAGCTTTCTTT.

This clonotype was counted at least ten times. This chain connects TRBV11-2 to TRBJ1-1, with 7 bases lining up with TRBD1. The CDR3 sequence is 16 residues long. The V gene's germline CDR1 is SGHAT and CDR2 FQNNGV. Germline trimming cut 0 bases from V and 1 base from J; bases unmatched to any gene: 5. CDR3 coding DNA: TGTGCCAGCAGCTTAGAGGGTACAGGGGAGAACACTGAAGCTTTCTTT. Protein: CASSLEGTGENTEAFF.

On this clonotype: A much larger clone differs from this one at a single base, so this may be a read error. This rearrangement joins TRBV7-8 to TRBJ2-5; 7 bases are shared with TRBD1. With V trimmed by 8 bases and J by 3 bases, 6 bases remained unmatched. In germline, CDR1 is SGHVS, CDR2 FQNEAQ. CDR3 size: 13 residues. The CDR3: CASGRRGKETQYF. In nucleotides, the CDR3 is TGTGCCAGCGGACGCAGGGGGAAAGAGACCCAGTACTTC.

This clonotype came up many times. The chain has TRBV6-1 and TRBJ2-5; no firm D call. Per the germline V gene, CDR1 is MNHNS and CDR2 is SASEGT. The length of the CDR3 is 15 residues. V was clipped by 4 bases and J by 0 bases, with 12 bases between them. This CDR3 is CASSVFRGNQETQYF. CDR3 sequence (DNA): TGTGCCAGCAGTGTGTTCCGCGGTAACCAAGAGACCCAGTACTTC.

The J gene is TRBJ1-5, the V gene TRBV19; D gene ambiguous. The germline CDR1 and CDR2 sequences are LNHDA and SQIVND (reference sequence). CDR3 length equals 15 residues. V was clipped by 3 bases and J by 4 bases, with 13 bases between them. CDR3 in DNA: TGTGCCAGTAGTATTCGGACCCCGCGGAATCAGCCCCAGCATTTT. Residues: CASSIRTPRNQPQHF.

In its sample, this clonotype was seen a few times. The V call is TRBV7-8, the J call TRBJ1-6; D unclear. The CDR3 contains 14 residues. The germline CDR1 and CDR2 sequences are SGHVS and FQNEAQ. Trimming removed 3 bases at V and 6 bases at J, with 9 bases between. In DNA, the CDR3 is TGTGCCAGCAGCTTCGTGGGAGGTAATTCACCCCTCCACTTT. Protein sequence: CASSFVGGNSPLHF.

Ten or more counts support this clonotype. The V and J genes are TRBV6-2 or TRBV6-3 and TRBJ1-1, with a tentative D call TRBD1 (6 bases). CDR1 MNHEY and CDR2 SVGEGT come from the germline V gene. This CDR3 comprises 16 residues. With 0 bases removed from V and 2 bases from J, the gap between germline ends came to 13 bases. CDR3 coding DNA: TGTGCCAGCAGTTACTCGAAAGGGGGGCCTAACACTGAAGCTTTCTTT. Protein: CASSYSKGGPNTEAFF.

This clonotype was seen many times. The chain recombines TRBV10-3 with TRBJ2-7; D ambiguous. The length of the CDR3 is 11 residues. CDR1 ENHRY and CDR2 SYGVKD come from the germline V gene. V lost 5 bases and J 3 bases, leaving 5 bases between the germline ends. The CDR3 DNA follows: TGTGCCATCAGTAACATCTACGAGCAGTACTTC. Protein sequence: CAISNIYEQYF.

This clonotype came up many times. V usage is TRBV12-3 or TRBV12-4 and J usage is TRBJ2-7; TRBD1 might be the D (5 bases). The CDR3 extends over 14 amino acids. Deletions cut 4 bases from V and 0 bases from J, with 10 bases between. The CDR3 DNA reads as TGTGCCAGCAGTTCACAGGCCCTCTCCTACGAGCAGTACTTC. Translation: CASSSQALSYEQYF.

This clonotype was counted ten times or more. The chain combines TRBV7-2 with TRBJ2-5; TRBD1 might be the D (6 bases). The CDR3 is made up of 14 amino acids. Germline CDR1 reads SGHTA; CDR2 reads FQGNSA. Trimming took 2 bases from V and 4 from J, leaving 11 bases between them. The CDR3 loop reads CASSLSRGSETQYF. CDR3 nucleotide sequence: TGTGCCAGCAGCTTAAGCAGGGGTTCAGAGACCCAGTACTTC.

This clonotype was observed a handful of times. V is TRBV5-1 and J is TRBJ1-1; unclear D gene. The CDR3 runs to 13 residues. The V end lost 7 bases, the J end lost 1 base, and 11 bases lay between the germline ends. Germline V gene data show CDR1 as SGHRS and CDR2 as YFSETQ. The CDR3 DNA is TGCGCCAGCTACGACACCCAGAACACTGAAGCTTTCTTT. Amino acid sequence: CASYDTQNTEAFF.

This clonotype was seen ten or more times. J is TRBJ2-7 and V is TRBV6-1; 7 bases align to TRBD1. J gave up 1 base and V 0 bases, and 9 bases lay outside the gene matches. This CDR3 spans 17 amino acids. Germline V gene data show CDR1 as MNHNS and CDR2 as SASEGT. This CDR3 is CASSEARPGGSSYEQYF. CDR3 nucleotide sequence: TGTGCCAGCAGTGAAGCTCGGCCAGGGGGTTCATCCTACGAGCAGTACTTC.

This clonotype has a count of ten or more. This chain links TRBV7-8 with TRBJ2-7; 7 nucleotides line up with TRBD1. V trimming: 3 bases; J trimming: 2 bases; junction bases outside the gene matches: 10. There are 16 residues in the CDR3. Germline CDR1 SGHVS, CDR2 FQNEAQ. This CDR3 reads CASSFGKDRQTYEQYF. In DNA, the CDR3 is TGTGCCAGCAGCTTTGGGAAGGACAGGCAAACCTACGAGCAGTACTTC.

This clonotype has ten or more counts. The chain is built from TRBV2 and TRBJ2-7, with 7 bases that match TRBD1. V lost 6 bases, J lost 7 bases, and 9 bases stayed unmatched. Germline-derived CDR1 and CDR2 are SNHLY and FYNNEI. The CDR3 is made up of 13 amino acids. The CDR3 protein is CASRDTGTAEQYF. In DNA form, the CDR3 reads TGTGCCAGCAGGGACACCGGGACAGCAGAGCAGTACTTC.

This clonotype was picked up many times. The rearrangement joins TRBV6-1 to TRBJ1-1, with 8 bases fitting TRBD1. There are 14 residues in the CDR3. J was trimmed by 4 bases and V by 6 bases; bases with no gene match: 7. Germline V gene lookup returns CDR1 MNHNS and CDR2 SASEGT. CDR3 DNA sequence: TGTGCCAGCAGGGCTACTACAGGGGGCACTGAAGCTTTCTTT. Translating gives CASRATTGGTEAFF.

This chain links TRBV9 with TRBJ2-5; D ambiguous. V lost 0 bases to trimming and J lost 4 bases, with 10 bases between them. CDR3 size: 14 residues. Germline loops: CDR1 SGDLS, CDR2 YYNGEE. The CDR3 DNA reads as TGTGCCAGCAGCGTAGGTGGGTCCCGAGAGACCCAGTACTTC. Encoded protein: CASSVGGSRETQYF. The entire variable domain, with the rest obtained from reference TRBV9 and TRBJ2-5, is as follows: DSGVTQTPKHLITATGQRVTLRCSPRSGDLSVYWYQQSLDQGLQFLIQYYNGEERAKGNILERFSAQQFPDLHSELNLSSLELGDSALYFCASSVGGSRETQYFGPGTRLLVL.

The chain employs TRBV3-1 and TRBJ2-2; 8 bases are shared with TRBD1. CDR3 size: 15 residues. Germline V gives CDR1 LGHDT, CDR2 YNNKEL (reference sequence). V lost 3 bases to trimming and J lost 6 bases; unmatched junction nucleotides: 6. CDR3 bases: TGTGCCAGCAGCCAGGCCAGGGGGCCCCCCGGGGAGCTGTTTTTT. Encoded protein: CASSQARGPPGELFF.

This clonotype was observed many times. The chain recombines TRBV2 with TRBJ1-3; 8 nucleotides line up with TRBD1. The J segment lost 4 bases and the V segment lost 6 bases, leaving 5 bases of the junction unmatched. CDR1 is SNHLY, CDR2 FYNNEI, per germline. This CDR3 region has 14 residues. CDR3: CASSMDRVGNTIYF. In DNA, the CDR3 is TGTGCCAGCAGCATGGACAGGGTCGGAAACACCATATATTTT.

In this sample, this clonotype turned up many times. The V gene is TRBV20-1, the J gene TRBJ2-5; 10 nucleotides line up with TRBD2. Germline values: CDR1 DFQATT, CDR2 SNEGSKA (reference sequence). CDR3 size: 13 residues. Trimming cost V 1 base and J 4 bases; bases outside gene matches: 0. CDR3 residues: CSARASGRETQYF. CDR3 sequence (DNA): TGCAGTGCTAGAGCTAGCGGGAGAGAGACCCAGTACTTC.

A word on this clonotype: Since the CDR3 does not end with the conserved phenylalanine or tryptophan, this likely comes from a read error. The chain has TRBV4-1 and TRBJ1-2; tentatively, D is TRBD1 (5 bases). The CDR3 extends over 14 amino acids. The V gene's germline CDR1 is MGHRA and CDR2 YSYEKL. Trimming took off 1 base at V and 5 bases at J, with 11 bases between the two ends. CDR3 coding DNA: TGCGCCAGCAGCCAAGTGGGGCAGGATTATGGCTACACCTCC. This encodes CASSQVGQDYGYTS.

This clonotype was recorded many times. This chain connects TRBV6-1 to TRBJ2-5; D perhaps matches TRBD1 (6 bases). The CDR3 has 13 residues. Germline values: CDR1 MNHNS, CDR2 SASEGT. Trimming cost V 6 bases and J 6 bases, with 14 bases left between them. The CDR3 region has the DNA TGTGCCAGCAGCCGGGACATCAATAAGACCCAGTACTTC. Protein: CASSRDINKTQYF.

The table lists this clonotype with many counts. The rearrangement uses TRBV20-1 and TRBJ2-7; a possible D gene is TRBD1 (6 bases). This CDR3 contains 12 residues. Germline lookup yields CDR1 DFQATT and CDR2 SNEGSKA (reference sequence). Trimming took 4 bases from V and 4 from J, leaving 11 bases between them. The CDR3 coding sequence is TGCAGTGCTACCCTAACAGGGTACGAGCAGTACTTC. Protein: CSATLTGYEQYF.

This clonotype was seen a handful of times. This chain links TRBV5-1 with TRBJ2-5, with D maybe TRBD2 (7 bases). The germline V gene has CDR1 SGHRS and CDR2 YFSETQ. V was cut by 7 bases and J by 5 bases, with 18 bases left in between. This CDR3 is built from 14 residues. The CDR3 protein is CASATGRGSETQYF. The CDR3 DNA is TGCGCCAGCGCCACAGGGAGGGGGTCGGAGACCCAGTACTTC.

This clonotype has a count of ten or more. The rearrangement links TRBV24-1 to TRBJ2-7; D remains unclear. The CDR3 has 14 residues. Looked up from germline, CDR1 is KGHDR and CDR2 is SFDVKD. Trimming left V 4 bases short and J 2 bases short, with 11 bases between. CDR3 sequence: CATSDPDRTYEQYF. As DNA, the CDR3 is TGTGCCACCAGTGACCCGGATAGGACCTACGAGCAGTACTTC.